This T cell receptor (beta chain) was retrieved from a study of molecular identifiers for immune sequencing clone quantification. The wider study: In replicates, RNA from roughly 18,000 or 92,000 naive CD8 cells was split five ways, four sequenced. The study, taken as a whole, reports: Clone sizes could be underestimated for highly expanded clones when identical TCR molecules share a barcode.

The V end was cut by 1 base, the J end by 6 bases, with 13 bases between. This CDR3 is 14 amino acids long. The germline CDR1 and CDR2 sequences are SGHAT and FQNNGV. MiXCR was run by TCRdb on the PCR reads, yielding one entry per CDR3 protein. The sample shows roughly 93,000 distinct CDR3 sequences, 25% of them seen only once. This clonotype has ten or more counts. What it binds is unknown. This sequence joins TRBV11-2 and TRBJ2-7; D is undetermined. The TCR was taken from a human donor in good health. Some libraries in this study had Jurkat cell RNA spiked in. The sequenced sample consisted of naive CD8+ T cells from blood, with Jurkat cell RNA spiked in. Subset noted: FACS-sorted CD8+CD4-CCR7+CD45RA+ naive T cells. This chain's CDR3 is CASSLVYTPGEQYF. The CDR3 region has the DNA TGTGCCAGCAGCTTAGTTTACACCCCTGGCGAGCAGTACTTC.